The present T cell receptor beta chain was sequenced within a study of shared clonotypes between healthy human individuals (dated by TCRdb to 2018 to 2020). A note on the overall study: The cohort included three men and a couple of women between 18 and 49 years of age. For each donor, CD4 naive and CD4 memory were each run on three plates, CD8 naive on two plates, and CD8 memory on one plate. The study deeply sequenced blood TCR repertoires of 5 or 6 healthy adults to estimate repertoire size and the extent of clonotype sharing between individuals. Different laboratories and diverse techniques were used to prepare libraries and sequence TCR repertoires, to increase sequencing depth and limit assay-specific biases. Between about 0.8 and 9 billion PBMCs per donor were obtained by leukapheresis.

Donors were healthy HIV-negative adults with no recently reported acute infections or vaccinations. Every donor was a Caucasian adult living in Nashville, Tennessee, USA. CD4+ T cells were enriched through magnetic negative selection, after which naive cells were positively selected on CD45RA and the remaining negative fraction served as the memory subset. After blood collection by leukapheresis, PBMCs were isolated using Ficoll-Histopaque density gradient centrifugation and then cryopreserved in the vapor phase of liquid nitrogen. Analytical flow cytometry was used to check the purity and quantity of every magnetically sorted T cell population. Genomic DNA was isolated from each sorted fraction and quantified by UV absorbance on a Nanodrop 2000c. The CDR3, cysteine through phenylalanine, is 13 amino acids long. Just the 39-base CDR3 DNA is kept, in frame starting at base 1. Looking up the germline V gene (reference sequence) yields CDR1 LNHDA and CDR2 SQIVND. V is pared back by 10 bases and J by 3 bases, with 15 bases lying between the germline termini.

Comment on this clone: The antigen it binds to is not known. No much larger clone is present one base from it, and per-base qualities are unavailable.

Overall study outcomes, separate from this receptor: Sampling was limited to blood, and TCR repertoires in tissue likely differ from TCR repertoires in blood. Pairwise subsampling led to the expectation that sequencing depth would affect the degree of clonotype sharing among donors. Estimated clonotype richness was generally larger for naive than for memory subsets. Sharing across a few donors was observed for around 5% of naive CD4, over 3% of naive CD8, roughly 2.3% of memory CD4, and roughly 0.43% of memory CD8 clonotypes. Because the study included a small number of donors, the genetic and exposure-history diversity represented was limited. Rarefaction of sorted-subset datasets indicated incomplete sequencing despite the large sequencing depth. Compared with non-shared clonotypes, the clonotypes found in all four sorted-subset donors had higher generation probabilities.

Using the deep immunoSEQ assay, multiplex PCR amplified TCR CDR3 regions from genomic DNA. For each cell subset, the extracted genomic DNA was distributed evenly across all wells of several immunoSEQ 96-well plates, and each plate served as one replicate. For sorted subsets, around 200 ng genomic DNA, equal to about 30,000 T cell genomes, was loaded into each replicate PCR. Purified libraries were quantified with a Qubit 3.0 fluorometer, sized on a Bioanalyzer 2100, and re-quantified with the KAPA Library Quantification kit. Every immunoSEQ 96-well plate was sequenced on a separate single-read 150-cycle Illumina NextSeq 550 flow cell. Regarding the original processing steps: Because the immunoSEQ output held only junctional sequences and lacked quality scores, the filtering could not match the filtering applied to full-length reads. Sequences were annotated with PyIR, a Python wrapper for IgBLAST v1.9, and V/J genes and CDR3 were assigned using IMGT germline references. Reads with weak V/J assignments (E-value above 1e-6), missing CDR3, stop codons, out-of-frame junctions, or ambiguous translated residues were removed. V3J clonotypes were defined as sequences sharing an identical inferred V gene, J gene, and CDR3 amino acid sequence. The percentage overlap between two repertoires was calculated by dividing the number of shared unique clonotypes by the size of the smaller repertoire. Repertoire richness was assessed with RTK rarefaction, the Chao1 estimator, and Recon v2.1 estimates of unobserved clonotypes. For all TCRbeta clonotypes obtained by the gDNA method from a handful of donors, generation probabilities were computed with OLGA. The immuneACCESS repertoire file appears here via TCRdb, limited to in-frame rearrangements. These files lack a portion of the clones; in checked studies, under half of the deficit traces to unresolved V genes, and the cause of the others is not known. V, J and clone size derive from that table, while D and trimming were established from the DNA sequence. This sample gives 2 million to 2.5 million clones in total; approximately 96% of them show up just once. The top ten hold 0.13% of the sample.

Material: naive CD4+ T cells sorted from blood. The cell subset or site label corresponds to: CD45RA+ positively selected. The sequence joins TRBV19 to TRBJ1-2; no confident D gene assignment can be made. The sequence came from a man aged 18 to 30 in good health. CDR3 region: CATQFTDYYGYTF. Here is the DNA: TGTGCCACCCAATTTACAGACTACTATGGCTACACCTTC.